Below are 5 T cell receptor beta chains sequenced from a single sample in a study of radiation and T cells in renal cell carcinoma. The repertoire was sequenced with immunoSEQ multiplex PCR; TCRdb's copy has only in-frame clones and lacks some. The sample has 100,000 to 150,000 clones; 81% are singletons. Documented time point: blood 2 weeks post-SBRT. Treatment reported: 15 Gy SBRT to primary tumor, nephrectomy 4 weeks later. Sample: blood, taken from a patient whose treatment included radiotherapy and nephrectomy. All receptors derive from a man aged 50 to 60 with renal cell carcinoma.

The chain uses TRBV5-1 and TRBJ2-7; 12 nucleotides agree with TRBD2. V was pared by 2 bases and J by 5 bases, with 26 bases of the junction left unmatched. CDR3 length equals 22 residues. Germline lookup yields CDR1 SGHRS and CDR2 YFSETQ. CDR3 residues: CASSFSPRLASGRDILDHEQYF. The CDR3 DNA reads TGCGCCAGCAGCTTTTCACCCCGCCTTGCTAGCGGGAGGGATATTTTAGACCACGAGCAGTACTTC.

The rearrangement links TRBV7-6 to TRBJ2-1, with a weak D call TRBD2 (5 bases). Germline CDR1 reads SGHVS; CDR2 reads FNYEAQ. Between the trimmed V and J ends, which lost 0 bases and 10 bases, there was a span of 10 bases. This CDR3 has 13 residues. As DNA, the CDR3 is TGTGCCAGCAGCTTAGCGGCGGGTCGGGAGCAGTTCTTC. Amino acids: CASSLAAGREQFF.

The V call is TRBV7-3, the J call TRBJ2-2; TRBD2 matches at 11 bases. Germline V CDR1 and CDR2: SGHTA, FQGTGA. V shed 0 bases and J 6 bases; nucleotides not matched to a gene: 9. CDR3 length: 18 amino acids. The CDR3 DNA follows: TGTGCCAGCAGCTTAACCCCCGGTACTAGCGGGAGCTCCGGGGAGCTGTTTTTT. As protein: CASSLTPGTSGSSGELFF.

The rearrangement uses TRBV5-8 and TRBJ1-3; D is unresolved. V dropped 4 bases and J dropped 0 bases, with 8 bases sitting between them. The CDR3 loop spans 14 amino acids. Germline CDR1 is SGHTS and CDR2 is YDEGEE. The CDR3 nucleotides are TGTGCCAGCAGCCGGGGAAGCTCTGGAAACACCATATATTTT. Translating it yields CASSRGSSGNTIYF.

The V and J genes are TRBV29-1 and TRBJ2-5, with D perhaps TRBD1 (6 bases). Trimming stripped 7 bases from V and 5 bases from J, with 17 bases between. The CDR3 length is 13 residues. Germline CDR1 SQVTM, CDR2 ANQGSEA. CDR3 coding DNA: TGCAGCGCCCGAATAACAGGGAAGGAGACCCAGTACTTC. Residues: CSARITGKETQYF.